The 5 T cell receptor beta chains below come from one sample, sequenced in a study of molecular identifiers for immune sequencing clone quantification. Via MiXCR, TCRdb re-called the PCR reads, giving one row per CDR3 protein. The sample consists of over 85,000 distinct CDR3 sequences, around a quarter of them appearing once. Sequencing input: naive CD8+ T cells from blood, with Jurkat cell RNA spiked in. Subset: FACS-sorted CD8+CD4-CCR7+CD45RA+ naive T cells. These receptors all stem from a human donor in good health. Some libraries in this study had Jurkat cell RNA spiked in.

The chain carries TRBV12-3 or TRBV12-4 and TRBJ2-2; D might be TRBD2 (5 bases). This CDR3 has 15 amino acids. The V and J ends lost 3 bases and 10 bases respectively, with 18 bases between them. The CDR3 nucleotides are TGTGCCAGCAGTTTGAACGGGATGGGGTTTGAGGAGCTGTTTTTT. It codes for CASSLNGMGFEELFF.

In the case of this clonotype: Here the CDR3 omits its conserved ending phenylalanine or tryptophan, so a read error is the likely source. The gene calls are TRBV11-2 and TRBJ2-6; 14 bases map to TRBD2. The CDR3 is 19 amino acids. Germline CDR1 and CDR2: SGHAT and FQNNGV. The trim removed 3 bases at V and 3 bases at J, leaving 7 bases unmatched. CDR3 DNA: TGTGCCAGCAGCTTTCATTCGGGACTAGCGGGAGTTGGGGCCAACGTCCTGACTATC. This encodes CASSFHSGLAGVGANVLTI.

Regarding this clonotype: At one boundary the junction diverges from the germline segment, which might be a read error. The chain joins TRBV7-6 to TRBJ2-5, with TRBD2 as a possible D gene (5 bases). The CDR3 sequence is 15 residues long. Germline-derived CDR1 and CDR2 are SGHVS and FNYEAQ. CDR3 sequence reads: CASSFNIREPEPQYF. DNA for the CDR3: TGTGCCAGCAGCTTCAATATCCGGGAACCAGAGCCCCAGTACTTC.

The V and J genes are TRBV5-5 and TRBJ2-1, with 8 nucleotides matching TRBD2. The J segment lost 6 bases and the V segment lost 5 bases, leaving 10 bases of the junction unmatched. Per the germline V gene, CDR1 is SGHKS and CDR2 is YYEKEE (reference sequence). CDR3 length: 15 amino acids. CDR3 bases: TGTGCCAGCAGATCCGGGACTAGTCTTGGCAATGAGCAGTTCTTC. This gives the protein CASRSGTSLGNEQFF.

This clonotype appeared a few times. This chain uses TRBV7-6 with TRBJ1-5; D gene uncertain. The V end was cut by 1 base, the J end by 3 bases, with 7 bases between. CDR1 and CDR2 (germline): SGHVS, FNYEAQ. The CDR3 loop spans 14 amino acids. The CDR3 is CASSLDGNNQPQHF. The CDR3 DNA follows: TGTGCCAGCAGCTTAGATGGCAACAATCAGCCCCAGCATTTT.